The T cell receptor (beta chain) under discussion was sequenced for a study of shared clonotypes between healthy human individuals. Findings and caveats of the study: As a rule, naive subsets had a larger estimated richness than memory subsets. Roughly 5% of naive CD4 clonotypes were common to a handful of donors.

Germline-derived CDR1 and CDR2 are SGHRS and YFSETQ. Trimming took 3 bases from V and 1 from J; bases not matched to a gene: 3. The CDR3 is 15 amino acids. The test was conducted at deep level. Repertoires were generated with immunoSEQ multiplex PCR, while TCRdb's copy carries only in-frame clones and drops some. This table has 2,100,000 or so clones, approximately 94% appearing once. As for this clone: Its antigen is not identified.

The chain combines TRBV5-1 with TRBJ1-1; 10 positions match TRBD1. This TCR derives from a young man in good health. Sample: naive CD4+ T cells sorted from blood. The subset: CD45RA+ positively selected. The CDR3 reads CASSWGQGKNTEAFF. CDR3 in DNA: TGCGCCAGCAGCTGGGGACAGGGGAAGAACACTGAAGCTTTCTTT.